This T cell receptor beta chain is from a study of Ad26.COV2.S vaccination and SARS-CoV-2 variants. Notes on this clone: Its antigen is unidentified.

The table came from immunoSEQ multiplex PCR; TCRdb's copy has only in-frame clones and leaves some out. The repertoire consists of some 350,000 clones, with 92% occurring once and the leading ten covering 3.9%. The germline V gene has CDR1 SNHLY and CDR2 FYNNEI. J was trimmed by 3 bases and V by 0 bases; bases with no gene match: 1. This CDR3 has 14 amino acids. Study-level results: Total responses of T cells may have been underestimated by the analyses of TCR breadth and depth. The study found higher spike-specific TCR breadth in vaccine than placebo recipients. People who got the vaccine or the placebo had similar non-spike TCR breadth.

Sequencing used peripheral blood, obtained after recovery from COVID-19. The origin of this receptor is a human donor who had recovered from COVID-19. The chain recombines TRBV2 with TRBJ1-2; TRBD1 matches at 7 bases. The chain's CDR3 is CASSEAGQYYGYTF. The DNA for the CDR3 is TGTGCCAGCAGTGAAGCGGGACAGTACTATGGCTACACCTTC.